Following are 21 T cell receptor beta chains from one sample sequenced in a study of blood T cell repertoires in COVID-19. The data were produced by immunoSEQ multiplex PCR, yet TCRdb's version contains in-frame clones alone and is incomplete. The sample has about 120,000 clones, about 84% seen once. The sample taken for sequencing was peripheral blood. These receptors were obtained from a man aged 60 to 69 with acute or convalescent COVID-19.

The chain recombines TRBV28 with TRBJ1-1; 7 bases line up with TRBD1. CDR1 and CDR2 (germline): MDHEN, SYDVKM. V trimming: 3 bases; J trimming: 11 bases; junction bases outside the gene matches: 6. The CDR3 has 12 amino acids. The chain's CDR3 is CASSLPTGRAFF. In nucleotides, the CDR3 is TGTGCCAGCAGTTTGCCGACAGGGAGGGCTTTCTTT.

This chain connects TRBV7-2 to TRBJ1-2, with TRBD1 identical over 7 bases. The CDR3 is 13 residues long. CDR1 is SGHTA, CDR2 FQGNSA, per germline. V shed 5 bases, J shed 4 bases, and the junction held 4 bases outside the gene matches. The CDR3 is CASSGDRVYGYTF. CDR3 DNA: TGTGCCAGCAGCGGCGACAGGGTCTATGGCTACACCTTC.

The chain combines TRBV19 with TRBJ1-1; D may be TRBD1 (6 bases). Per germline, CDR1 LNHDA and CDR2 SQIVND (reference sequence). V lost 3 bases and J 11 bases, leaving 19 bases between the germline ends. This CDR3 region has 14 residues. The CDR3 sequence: CASSINRVEGEAFF. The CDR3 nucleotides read TGTGCCAGTAGTATCAACCGTGTCGAGGGGGAGGCTTTCTTT.

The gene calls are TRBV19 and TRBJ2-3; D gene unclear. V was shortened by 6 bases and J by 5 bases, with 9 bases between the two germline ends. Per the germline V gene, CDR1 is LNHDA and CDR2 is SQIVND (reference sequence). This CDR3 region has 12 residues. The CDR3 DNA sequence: TGTGCCAGTAGCGAGGTCGAAGATACGCAGTATTTT. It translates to CASSEVEDTQYF.

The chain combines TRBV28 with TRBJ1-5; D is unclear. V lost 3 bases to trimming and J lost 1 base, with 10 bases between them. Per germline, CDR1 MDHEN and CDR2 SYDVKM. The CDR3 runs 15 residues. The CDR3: CASSFGLSSNQPQHF. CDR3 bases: TGTGCCAGCAGTTTCGGACTGTCGAGCAATCAGCCCCAGCATTTT. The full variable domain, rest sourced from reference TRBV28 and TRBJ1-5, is DVKVTQSSRYLVKRTGEKVFLECVQDMDHENMFWYRQDPGLGLRLIYFSYDVKMKEKGDIPEGYSVSREKKERFSLILESASTNQTSMYLCASSFGLSSNQPQHFGDGTRLSIL.

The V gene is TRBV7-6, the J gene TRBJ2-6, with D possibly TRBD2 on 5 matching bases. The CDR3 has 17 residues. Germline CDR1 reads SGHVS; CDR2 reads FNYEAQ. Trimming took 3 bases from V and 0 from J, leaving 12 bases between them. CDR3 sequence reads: CASSFEGPSSGANVLTF. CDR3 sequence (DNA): TGTGCCAGCAGCTTTGAGGGCCCAAGCTCTGGGGCCAACGTCCTGACTTTC.

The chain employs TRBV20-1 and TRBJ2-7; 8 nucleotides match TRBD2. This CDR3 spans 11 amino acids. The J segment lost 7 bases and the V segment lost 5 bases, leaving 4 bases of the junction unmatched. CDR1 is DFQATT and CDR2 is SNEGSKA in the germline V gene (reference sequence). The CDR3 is CSASREGEQYF. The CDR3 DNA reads TGCAGTGCTTCACGGGAGGGGGAGCAGTACTTC.

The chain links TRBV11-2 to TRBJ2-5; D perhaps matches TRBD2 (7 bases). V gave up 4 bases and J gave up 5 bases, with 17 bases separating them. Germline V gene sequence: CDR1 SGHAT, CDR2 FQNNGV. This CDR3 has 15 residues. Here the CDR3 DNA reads TGTGCCAGCAGCTCCCGAGGGGGGGCGGGGGAGACCCAGTACTTC. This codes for CASSSRGGAGETQYF.

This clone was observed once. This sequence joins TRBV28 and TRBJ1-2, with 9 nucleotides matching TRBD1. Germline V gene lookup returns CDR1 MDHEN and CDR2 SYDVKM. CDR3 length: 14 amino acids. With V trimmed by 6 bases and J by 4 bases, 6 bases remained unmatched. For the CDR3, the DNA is TGTGCCAGCAGACTAGGGACAGGGCCCTATGGCTACACCTTC. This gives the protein CASRLGTGPYGYTF.

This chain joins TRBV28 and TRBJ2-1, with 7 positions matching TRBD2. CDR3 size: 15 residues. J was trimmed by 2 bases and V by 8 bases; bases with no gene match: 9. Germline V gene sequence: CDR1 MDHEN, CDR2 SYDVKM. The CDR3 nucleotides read TGTGCCAGCGCGACGGGACTAACGGCCTACAATGAGCAGTTCTTC. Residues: CASATGLTAYNEQFF.

CDR3: CASSQFSRGSGELFF. The DNA of the CDR3 is TGTGCCAGCAGCCAATTCTCCCGGGGATCCGGGGAGCTGTTTTTT. The chain carries TRBV28 and TRBJ2-2, with a weak D call TRBD2 (5 bases). V was clipped by 6 bases and J by 6 bases, with 17 bases between them. The CDR3 covers 15 residues. The germline gives CDR1 MDHEN, CDR2 SYDVKM. Variable domain in full (rest from reference TRBV28 and TRBJ2-2): DVKVTQSSRYLVKRTGEKVFLECVQDMDHENMFWYRQDPGLGLRLIYFSYDVKMKEKGDIPEGYSVSREKKERFSLILESASTNQTSMYLCASSQFSRGSGELFFGEGSRLTVL.

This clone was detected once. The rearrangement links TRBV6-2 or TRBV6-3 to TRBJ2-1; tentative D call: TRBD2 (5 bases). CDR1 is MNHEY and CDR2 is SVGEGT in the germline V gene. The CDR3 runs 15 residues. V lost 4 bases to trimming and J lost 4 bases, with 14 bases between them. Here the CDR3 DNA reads TGTGCCAGCAGTTCGGTCGGGAAGACATACAATGAGCAGTTCTTC. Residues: CASSSVGKTYNEQFF.

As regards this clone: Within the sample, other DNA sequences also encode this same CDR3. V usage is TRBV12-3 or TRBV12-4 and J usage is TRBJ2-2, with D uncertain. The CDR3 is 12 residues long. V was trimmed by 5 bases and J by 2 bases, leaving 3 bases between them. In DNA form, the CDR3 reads TGTGCCAGCAGTCTTAACACCGGGGAGCTGTTTTTT. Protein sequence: CASSLNTGELFF.

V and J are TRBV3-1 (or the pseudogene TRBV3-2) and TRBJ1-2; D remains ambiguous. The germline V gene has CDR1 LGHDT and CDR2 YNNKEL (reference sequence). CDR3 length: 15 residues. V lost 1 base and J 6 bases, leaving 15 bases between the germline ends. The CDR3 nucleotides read TGTGCCAGCAGCCAAGCTGGAGTCTCTATGAATGGCTACACCTTC. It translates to CASSQAGVSMNGYTF.

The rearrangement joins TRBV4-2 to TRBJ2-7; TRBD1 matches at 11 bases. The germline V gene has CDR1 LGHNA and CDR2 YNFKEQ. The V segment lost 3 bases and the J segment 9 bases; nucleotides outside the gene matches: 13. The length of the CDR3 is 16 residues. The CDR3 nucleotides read TGTGCCAGCAGCCAGACCGGGACAGGGGGGCCCGGAGGGCAGTACTTC. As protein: CASSQTGTGGPGGQYF.

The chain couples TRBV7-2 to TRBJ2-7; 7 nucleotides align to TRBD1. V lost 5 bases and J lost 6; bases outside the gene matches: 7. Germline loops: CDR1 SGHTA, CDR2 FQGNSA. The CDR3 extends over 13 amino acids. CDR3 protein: CASSVGTVSEQYF. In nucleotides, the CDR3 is TGTGCCAGCAGCGTAGGGACAGTTAGCGAGCAGTACTTC.

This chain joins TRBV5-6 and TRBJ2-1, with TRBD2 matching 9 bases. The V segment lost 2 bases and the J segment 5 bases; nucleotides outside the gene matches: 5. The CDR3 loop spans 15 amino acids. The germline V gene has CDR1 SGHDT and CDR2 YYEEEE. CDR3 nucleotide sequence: TGTGCCAGCAGCTTTGGCGGGAGGGTCGACAATGAGCAGTTCTTC. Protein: CASSFGGRVDNEQFF.

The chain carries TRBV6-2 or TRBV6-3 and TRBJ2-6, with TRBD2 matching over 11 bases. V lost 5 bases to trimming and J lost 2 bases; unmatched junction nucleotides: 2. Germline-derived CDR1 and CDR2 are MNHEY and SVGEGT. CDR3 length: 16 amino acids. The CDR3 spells CASSALAGAGANVLTF. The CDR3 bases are TGTGCCAGCAGTGCACTAGCGGGAGCTGGGGCCAACGTCCTGACTTTC.

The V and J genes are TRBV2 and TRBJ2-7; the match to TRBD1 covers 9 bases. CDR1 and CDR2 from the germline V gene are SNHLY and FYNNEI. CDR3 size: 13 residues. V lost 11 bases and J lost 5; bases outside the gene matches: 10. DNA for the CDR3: TGTGCCGTGGGGGGACAGGGAACACACGAGCAGTACTTC. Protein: CAVGGQGTHEQYF.

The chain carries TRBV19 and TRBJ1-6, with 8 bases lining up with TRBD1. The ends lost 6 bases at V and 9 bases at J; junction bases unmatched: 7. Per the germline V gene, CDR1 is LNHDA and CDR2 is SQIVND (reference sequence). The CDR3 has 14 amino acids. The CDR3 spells CASRSGGQSSPLHF. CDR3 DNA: TGTGCCAGTAGATCAGGGGGCCAGAGTTCACCCCTCCACTTT.

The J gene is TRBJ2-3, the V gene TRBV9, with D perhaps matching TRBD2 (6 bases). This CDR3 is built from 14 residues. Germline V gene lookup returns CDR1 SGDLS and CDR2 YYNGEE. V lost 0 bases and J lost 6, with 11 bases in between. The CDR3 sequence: CASSVATGEDTQYF. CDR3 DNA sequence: TGTGCCAGCAGCGTAGCTACGGGGGAGGATACGCAGTATTTT.